One sample yielded the 10 T cell receptor beta chains listed below, sequenced in a study of T cell responses to AZD1222 COVID-19 vaccine. Data came from immunoSEQ multiplex PCR; TCRdb stores just in-frame clones and leaves some out. The sample has 90,000 to 110,000 clones, approximately 91% seen once. Source: peripheral blood, taken on day 0 of MenACWY control vaccination. The receptors stem from an adult in good health.

The sample holds one count of this clone. V gene TRBV10-3 combines with J gene TRBJ1-5; D may be TRBD1 (5 bases). CDR3 size: 16 residues. The germline CDR1 and CDR2 sequences are ENHRY and SYGVKD. V dropped 0 bases and J dropped 4 bases, with 13 bases sitting between them. The CDR3 nucleotides read TGTGCCATCAGTGAGTCGACCGGGACGGAAAATCAGCCCCAGCATTTT. Encoded protein: CAISESTGTENQPQHF.

This clone appeared a single time. The chain has TRBV14 and TRBJ1-1; D may be TRBD1 (6 bases). The length of the CDR3 is 15 residues. Trimming shortened V by 1 base and J by 7 bases, and 16 bases separated the two germline ends. Germline V gene data show CDR1 as SGHDN and CDR2 as FVKESK. The CDR3: CASSQAPGGHVEAFF. CDR3 nucleotides: TGTGCCAGCAGCCAAGCTCCCGGGGGGCATGTTGAAGCTTTCTTT.

The rearrangement uses TRBV7-3 and TRBJ1-2; a weak D match, TRBD1 (5 bases). Germline lookup yields CDR1 SGHTA and CDR2 FQGTGA. Trimming stripped 5 bases from V and 11 bases from J, with 21 bases between. The CDR3 has 14 residues. CDR3 loop: CASSSGQGLGGYTF. The DNA for the CDR3 is TGTGCCAGCAGCAGTGGCCAGGGTTTGGGCGGATACACCTTC.

The chain recombines TRBV14 with TRBJ2-3; D gene unclear. The CDR3 is 16 residues long. Germline V gene sequence: CDR1 SGHDN, CDR2 FVKESK. V dropped 0 bases and J dropped 2 bases, with 12 bases sitting between them. The CDR3 protein is CASSQDLPTITDTQYF. The CDR3 DNA follows: TGTGCCAGCAGCCAAGATTTGCCCACTATCACAGATACGCAGTATTTT.

The V and J genes are TRBV7-2 and TRBJ2-3; D is perhaps TRBD1 or TRBD2 (5 bases each). CDR1 is SGHTA and CDR2 is FQGNSA in the germline V gene. Between the trimmed V and J ends, which lost 7 bases and 6 bases, there was a span of 20 bases. This CDR3 comprises 15 residues. The CDR3 protein is CASNNLRGSGDTQYF. CDR3 sequence (DNA): TGTGCCAGCAACAACTTGAGGGGCAGTGGGGATACGCAGTATTTT.

The chain has TRBV9 and TRBJ1-1, with no clear D. V shed 4 bases and J shed 2 bases, with 12 bases lying between them. Germline CDR1 and CDR2: SGDLS and YYNGEE. The length of the CDR3 is 14 residues. This chain's CDR3 is CASSFGDFNTEAFF. CDR3 sequence (DNA): TGTGCCAGCAGCTTTGGAGACTTCAACACTGAAGCTTTCTTT.

This clone was picked up a small number of times. The rearrangement joins TRBV24-1 to TRBJ1-2, with 8 bases fitting TRBD1. The CDR3 totals 15 residues. V dropped 4 bases and J dropped 0; count of bases not matched to a gene: 3. Germline V gene lookup returns CDR1 KGHDR and CDR2 SFDVKD. The CDR3 loop is CATSETGGANYGYTF. CDR3 nucleotides: TGTGCCACCAGTGAAACAGGGGGGGCTAACTATGGCTACACCTTC.

The rearrangement links TRBV11-2 to TRBJ2-7; D might be TRBD1 (6 bases). The CDR3 is 12 amino acids. Trimming removed 6 bases at V and 5 bases at J, with 11 bases between. Germline CDR1 reads SGHAT; CDR2 reads FQNNGV. CDR3 region: CASSLQGDEQYF. In DNA, the CDR3 is TGTGCCAGCAGTTTACAGGGTGACGAGCAGTACTTC.

The CDR3 DNA sequence: TGTGCCAGCAGTGGTGGTGGGACTAGTTCTCCTTACGAGCAGTACTTC. The encoded protein is CASSGGGTSSPYEQYF. The chain couples TRBV6-2 or TRBV6-3 to TRBJ2-7; 8 positions agree with TRBD2. This CDR3 has 16 amino acids. The V and J ends lost 5 bases and 4 bases, in that order; junction bases with no gene match: 13. CDR1 is MNHEY, CDR2 SVGEGT, per germline.

The chain uses TRBV4-3 and TRBJ1-2; 7 positions agree with TRBD1. The germline gives CDR1 LGHNA, CDR2 YSLEER. V shed 0 bases, J shed 8 bases, and the junction held 15 bases outside the gene matches. The CDR3 runs 17 residues. The CDR3 DNA is TGCGCCAGCAGCCAAGATATTTCGGCAGGGGGATGGGAAGGCTACACCTTC. Its protein is CASSQDISAGGWEGYTF.